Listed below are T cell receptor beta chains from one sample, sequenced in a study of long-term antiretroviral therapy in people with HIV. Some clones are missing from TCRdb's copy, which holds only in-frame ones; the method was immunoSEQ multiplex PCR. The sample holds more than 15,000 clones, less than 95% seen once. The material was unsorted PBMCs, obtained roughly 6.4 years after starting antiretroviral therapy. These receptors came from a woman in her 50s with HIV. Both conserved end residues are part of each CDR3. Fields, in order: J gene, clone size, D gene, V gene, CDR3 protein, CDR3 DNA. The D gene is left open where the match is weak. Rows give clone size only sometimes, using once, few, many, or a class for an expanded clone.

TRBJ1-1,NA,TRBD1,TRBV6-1,CASSEDRVSTEAFF,TGTGCCAGCAGTGAGGACAGGGTTTCAACTGAAGCTTTCTTT
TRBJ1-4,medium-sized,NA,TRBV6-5,CASSSFPGWDEKLFF,TGTGCCAGCAGTTCCTTCCCCGGGTGGGATGAAAAACTGTTTTTT
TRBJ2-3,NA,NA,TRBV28,CASSLRGPDTQYF,TGTGCCAGCAGTTTACGGGGTCCAGATACGCAGTATTTT
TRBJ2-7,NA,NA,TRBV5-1,CASSPWTQPYEQYF,TGCGCCAGCAGCCCTTGGACCCAGCCCTACGAGCAGTACTTC
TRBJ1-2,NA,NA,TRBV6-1,CASSLGGAVNYGYTF,TGTGCCAGCAGTTTGGGAGGGGCTGTTAACTATGGCTACACCTTC
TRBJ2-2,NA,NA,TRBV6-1,CASSGVPGANTGELFF,TGTGCCAGCAGTGGAGTACCAGGGGCGAACACCGGGGAGCTGTTTTTT
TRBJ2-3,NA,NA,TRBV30,CAWSKRGTDTQYF,TGTGCCTGGAGCAAGCGAGGCACAGATACGCAGTATTTT
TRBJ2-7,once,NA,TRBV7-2,CASSLPDLYEQYF,TGTGCCAGCAGCCTCCCGGACCTCTACGAGCAGTACTTC
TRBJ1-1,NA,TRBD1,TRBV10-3,CAIKTGQGKDEAFF,TGTGCCATCAAAACCGGACAGGGGAAGGATGAAGCTTTCTTT
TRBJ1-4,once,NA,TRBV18,CASSRGESEKLFF,TGTGCCAGCTCAAGGGGTGAAAGTGAAAAACTGTTTTTT
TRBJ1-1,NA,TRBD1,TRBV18,CASSPRTGENTEAFF,TGTGCCAGCTCACCCCGGACAGGGGAGAACACTGAAGCTTTCTTT
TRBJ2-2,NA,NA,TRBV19,CASSISQIHTGELFF,TGTGCCAGTAGTATTAGCCAAATTCACACCGGGGAGCTGTTTTTT
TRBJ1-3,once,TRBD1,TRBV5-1,CASNLAGQGVGNTIYF,TGCGCCAGCAACTTGGCCGGACAGGGTGTTGGAAACACCATATATTTT
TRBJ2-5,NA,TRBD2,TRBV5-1,CASSFTSGSGETQYF,TGCGCCAGCAGCTTCACTAGCGGGAGTGGGGAGACCCAGTACTTC
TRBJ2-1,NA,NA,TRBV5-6,CASKLRPHPLNEQFF,TGTGCCAGCAAGTTACGGCCCCATCCCCTCAATGAGCAGTTCTTC
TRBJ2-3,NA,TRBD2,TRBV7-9,CASSRTSGTDTQYF,TGTGCCAGCAGCCGGACTAGCGGCACAGATACGCAGTATTTT
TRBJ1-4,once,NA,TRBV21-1,CASSPKRRGPRTTNEKLFF,TGTGCCAGCAGCCCCAAAAGGAGGGGCCCCCGTACAACTAATGAAAAACTGTTTTTT
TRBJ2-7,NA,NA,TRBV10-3,CATAVSGYEQYF,TGTGCCACCGCTGTCTCCGGCTACGAGCAGTACTTC
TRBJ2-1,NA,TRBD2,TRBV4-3,CASSQEASGTYSSYNEQFF,TGCGCCAGCAGCCAAGAGGCTAGCGGGACCTATAGCTCCTACAATGAGCAGTTCTTC
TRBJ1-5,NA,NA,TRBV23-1,CASPGKGGVINQPQHF,TGCGCCAGCCCCGGGAAGGGGGGAGTAATCAATCAGCCCCAGCATTTT
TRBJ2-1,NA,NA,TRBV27,CASSLIQGYYNEQFF,TGTGCCAGCAGTTTAATCCAGGGGTATTACAATGAGCAGTTCTTC
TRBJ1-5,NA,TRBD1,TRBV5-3,CARSSGQDSRSQHF,TGTGCCAGAAGCTCGGGACAGGACTCTCGGTCCCAGCATTTT
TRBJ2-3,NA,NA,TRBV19,CASSISQGQVTQYF,TGTGCCAGTAGTATTTCCCAGGGTCAAGTTACGCAGTATTTT
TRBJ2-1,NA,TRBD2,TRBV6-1,CASSEGTSGNNEQFF,TGTGCCAGCAGTGAAGGTACTAGCGGGAATAATGAGCAGTTCTTC
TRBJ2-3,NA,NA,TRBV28,CASSSGTAGDTQYF,TGTGCCAGCAGCTCGGGGACAGCGGGGGATACGCAGTATTTT
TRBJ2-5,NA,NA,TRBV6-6,CASSGMTGRETQYF,TGTGCCAGCAGCGGAATGACAGGCAGGGAGACCCAGTACTTC